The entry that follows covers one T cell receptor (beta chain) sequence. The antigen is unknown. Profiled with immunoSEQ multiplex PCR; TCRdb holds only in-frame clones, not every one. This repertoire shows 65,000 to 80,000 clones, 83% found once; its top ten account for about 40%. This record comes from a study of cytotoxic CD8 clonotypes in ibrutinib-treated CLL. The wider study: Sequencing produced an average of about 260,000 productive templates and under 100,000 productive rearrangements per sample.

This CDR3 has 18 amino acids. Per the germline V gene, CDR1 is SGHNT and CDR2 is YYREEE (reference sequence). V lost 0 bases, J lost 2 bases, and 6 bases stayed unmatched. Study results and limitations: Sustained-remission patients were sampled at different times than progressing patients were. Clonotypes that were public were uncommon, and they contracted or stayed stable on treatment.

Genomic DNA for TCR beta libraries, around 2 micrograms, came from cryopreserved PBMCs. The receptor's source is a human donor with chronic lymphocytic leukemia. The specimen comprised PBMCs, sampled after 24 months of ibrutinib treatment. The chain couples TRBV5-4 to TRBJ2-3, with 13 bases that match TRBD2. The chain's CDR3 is CASSLDPGTSGNTDTQYF. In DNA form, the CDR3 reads TGTGCCAGCAGCTTGGACCCCGGGACTAGCGGGAACACAGATACGCAGTATTTT.